This T cell receptor beta chain was sequenced during a study of blood T cell repertoires in COVID-19. Looking at the study overall: Material from acute and convalescent COVID-19 was sourced from the United States, Italy and Spain. The cDNA or gDNA used as material had been derived from T cells, B-cell-depleted T cells, or PBMCs.

J was trimmed by 4 bases and V by 0 bases; bases with no gene match: 3. The CDR3 spans 17 residues. CDR1 LGHNA and CDR2 YNFKEQ come from the germline V gene. Under the authors' procedure: Estimated nucleated cell counts came from reference gene primer amplification. The assay was immunoSEQ multiplex PCR, and TCRdb's table has in-frame clones only and misses some. The V and J calls and the clone size are those of that table, but D and trimming were determined from the DNA. Of approximately 130,000 clones in the sample, roughly four fifths were seen once. V and J are TRBV4-2 and TRBJ2-7, with TRBD2 matching 16 bases. The material sequenced was peripheral blood. This receptor was obtained from a human donor in a cohort sampled during active COVID-19. In DNA, the CDR3 is TGTGCCAGCAGCCAAGAGCCGGGACTAGCGGGGGGGTACGAGCAGTACTTC. Translating it yields CASSQEPGLAGGYEQYF.